This TCR beta chain was recorded in a study of T cells after yellow fever vaccination (dated by TCRdb to the late 2010s). Describing the broader study: The SMART-Seq v4 Ultra Low Input RNA kit was used to prepare libraries from fractions with low cell numbers. To track T-cell clones before and after primary and booster YFV17D yellow fever vaccination, bulk TCR alpha and beta repertoires were sequenced longitudinally. Two healthy male donors made up the cohort, one aged 18 to 30 years and the other aged 30 to 40 years. Blood was drawn at multiple timepoints before and after primary and secondary immunization, with bulk PBMC replicates and cell subsets isolated. Results and caveats for the whole study, not just this receptor: FACS-sorted repertoires could contain abundant contaminating clonotypes from the bulk population, so computational filtering was required. A small fraction of clonotypes showed up in both the CD4 and CD8 compartments, probably as a result of convergent recombination. After the booster, most of the clones that had expanded following primary vaccination were detected again (just under 97% of CD4 and around 90% of CD8), which suggests that memory was broadly maintained. Compared with the primary T-cell response, the secondary T-cell response was weaker but faster, peaking on day 5 rather than day 15. Because only a couple of donors were included in the study, the extent to which the findings can be generalized is limited.

Worth noting for this clonotype: Its antigen is currently not known. No much larger clone is present one base from it, and per-base qualities are unavailable.

TCR cDNA was synthesized by 5'RACE template switching, through which a universal primer site and unique molecular identifiers were introduced. Priming for cDNA synthesis came from both the TCR alpha and TCR beta constant segments. Library amplification involved two PCR steps, and the second step added sample barcodes and sequencing adapters. Sequencing of the libraries was done on either Illumina HiSeq 2500 (2x100 bp) or NovaSeq (2x150 bp). On the study's bioinformatics: MIGEC handled demultiplexing of reads and collapsing into UMI consensus sequences, while MiXCR performed V(D)J alignment. Vaccine-responding clonotypes were identified with edgeR using replicate PBMC samples, with FDR below 0.01 and a log2 fold change above 5 up to day 15 being required. Each bulk clonotype was labeled CD4 or CD8 based on which sequenced repertoire, CD4 or CD8, contained the clonotype at higher abundance. Using fastp trimming at Q25 and MiXCR clonotype assembly, TCRdb reanalyzed the public sequencing data and kept in-frame beta chains. Records with the same CDR3 protein are collapsed into one entry carrying the most frequent genes and DNA. The authors' filters were not applied to this entry. Across this sample there are hundreds of thousands of distinct CDR3 sequences, with roughly 8.7% seen only once. Of the sample, roughly 18% is held by the ten largest clones.

In light of the paper, this sample's treatment or condition label describes: live attenuated yellow fever vaccine strain. Two biological replicates of bulk PBMCs were collected at each blood-draw timepoint. PBMCs were isolated from peripheral blood using a standard Ficoll-Paque protocol. TriZol was used to extract RNA from bulk PBMCs, CD4 and CD8 fractions, and dextramer-positive and dextramer-negative fractions. The CDR3 goes from the cysteine to the phenylalanine over 11 residues. Only the CDR3 part of the read is kept: 33 bases, read in frame from the first base. CDR1 and CDR2 are read off the germline V gene as SQVTM and ANQGSEA. V is pruned by 7 bases and J by 11 bases, leaving 9 bases of the junction without a gene match.

The receptor was isolated from a man aged 18-30 years who received the YFV17D yellow fever vaccine. The chain is encoded by TRBV29-1 joined to TRBJ1-1; TRBD1 matches 8 bases in the middle. Sequenced material: PBMCs, taken on the day of the first yellow fever vaccination. The nucleotide sequence reads as follows: TGCAGCGCGACCGGGACAGGCGACGCTTTCTTT. The encoded protein is CSATGTGDAFF.